The present entry profiles one T cell receptor beta chain with its context. Its antigen is still unknown. No much larger clone exists at a distance of one base, and base qualities are not known. This sample was included in a study of identical twins listed by TCRdb under 2016. At the level of the whole study: To test whether fetal clonotypes persist, this study deep-sequenced TCR alpha and beta repertoires from monozygotic twins, from unrelated adults of various ages, and from cord blood. Replicate twin experiments were performed at different times using different library preparation protocols to rule out contamination.

Every donor in the study was a healthy Caucasian. Three pairs of female monozygotic twins, all aged roughly 18 to 29 years, were included in the twin cohort. Peripheral blood mononuclear cells were the source from which RNA for the TCR libraries was isolated. Study-wide conclusions, independent of this receptor: Recombination models systematically underestimated out-of-frame TCR alpha sharing in monozygotic twins but agreed with sharing between unrelated individuals. Compared with coincidental sharing between unrelated individuals, out-of-frame TCR alpha sequences shared between twins had an excess of sequences with low generation probability. Invariant T cells such as MAIT and iNKT could partly confound zero-insertion analyses, although diverse VJ usage argued against such confounding for most clonotypes. Abundant cord blood beta clonotypes had fewer insertions, young adult naive repertoires showed a similar but weaker trend, and memory repertoires showed no such trend. Conclusions relied on cross-sectional statistical analysis, since the same donors could not be followed over many years. The excess sharing between twins in beta out-of-frame sequences was weaker because fewer shared sequences reduced the signal-to-noise ratio.

The library came from 5' RACE. Data came from an Illumina HiSeq 2000. A universal primer binding site was added through template switching, and the final cDNA carried a unique molecular identifier so that TCR cDNA molecules could be counted accurately. Specific primers in the conserved constant-segment region were used to synthesize first-strand cDNA for the TCR alpha and beta chains. Each cDNA library was double barcoded, with a SMART-Mk sample barcode plus Illumina barcodes, to control for contamination. TruSeq adapter sequences along with Illumina sample barcodes were introduced in two successive PCR steps. TCR alpha and beta cDNA libraries were sequenced on the Illumina HiSeq platform with custom primers. In the original analysis: Unique molecular identifiers were extracted from raw reads with MiGEC, and CDR3 positions were determined with MiXCR. For each individual, recombination models were inferred using an EM algorithm with the repgenHMM and IGoR tools. Shared clonotype analysis was performed with the tcR package in R, normalizing sharing by the product of cloneset sizes. To study raw recombination without the effects of thymic and clonal selection, out-of-frame nonproductive sequences were analyzed. Using fastp at Q25 and MiXCR, TCRdb reprocessed the public reads and kept productive beta chains. Rows with one shared CDR3 protein collapse into an entry with the most common genes and DNA. Clone size and V and J calls follow TCRdb, not the original study. The sample includes a few hundred thousand distinct CDR3 sequences, with nearly 10% observed a single time. The ten largest clones take up 2.5% to 3.5% of the sample.

The CDR1 and CDR2 encoded by the germline V gene are SNHLY and FYNNEI. Between the V and J ends, shortened by 3 bases and 4 bases respectively, the junction contains 14 bases. The CDR3 starts with the cysteine, ends with the phenylalanine, and has 15 residues. Only CDR3 DNA remains: 45 bases, in frame from the first base. The same data also went into a second study, on yellow fever vaccine responses in identical twins. From that second study: According to the authors, the vaccine-induced T cell response in identical twins seemed to be partly convergent and partly specific to each individual. Focusing on identical twins, the study followed the T cell clones that responded to the vaccine, and did so with precision.

The sequenced material came from PBMCs. This receptor was taken from a woman aged 18-35 years in good health. The rearranged chain carries TRBV2 and TRBJ2-3, with a weak D call of TRBD1 (5 bases match). The DNA is as follows: TGTGCCAGCAGTGAGGGAAGGACAAGGGCAGATACGCAGTATTTT. This is translated as CASSEGRTRADTQYF.